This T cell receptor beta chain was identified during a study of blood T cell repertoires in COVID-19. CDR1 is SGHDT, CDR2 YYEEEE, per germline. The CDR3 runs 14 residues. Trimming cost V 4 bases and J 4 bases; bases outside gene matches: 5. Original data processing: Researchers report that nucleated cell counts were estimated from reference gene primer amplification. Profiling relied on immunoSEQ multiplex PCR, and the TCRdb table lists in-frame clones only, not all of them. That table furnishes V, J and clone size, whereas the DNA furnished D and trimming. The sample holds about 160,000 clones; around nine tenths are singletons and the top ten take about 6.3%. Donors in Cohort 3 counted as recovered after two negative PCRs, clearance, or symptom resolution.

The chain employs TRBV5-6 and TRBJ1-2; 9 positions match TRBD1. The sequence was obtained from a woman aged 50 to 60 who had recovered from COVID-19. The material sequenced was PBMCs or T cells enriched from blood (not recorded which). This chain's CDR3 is CASSSGDRVYGYTF. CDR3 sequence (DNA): TGTGCCAGCAGCAGCGGGGACAGGGTCTATGGCTACACCTTC.